This is a list of T cell receptor beta chains from one sample in a study of blood T cell repertoires in COVID-19. Assay used: immunoSEQ multiplex PCR; TCRdb lists only in-frame clones, some missing. This table has around 53,000 clones, roughly three quarters appearing once. The sequenced sample consisted of peripheral blood. These receptors were taken from a man aged 45-65 years with active or convalescent COVID-19. Both conserved end residues are part of each CDR3. The D gene is left open where the match is weak. Expanded clones get a size class; other rows say once, few or many, or leave the size out.

V	size	D	J	CDR3	DNA
TRBV6-2/TRBV6-3	NA	NA	TRBJ2-1	CASSFDFYSYNEQFF	TGTGCCAGCAGTTTTGACTTCTACTCCTACAATGAGCAGTTCTTC
TRBV7-2	NA	NA	TRBJ2-3	CASSPQGTDTQYF	TGTGCCAGCAGCCCGCAGGGAACAGATACGCAGTATTTT
TRBV29-1	NA	TRBD2	TRBJ2-3	CSVGTSGSNTQYF	TGCAGCGTTGGGACTAGCGGGAGCAATACGCAGTATTTT
TRBV30	NA	TRBD2	TRBJ2-1	CAWSVRQREGVAQFF	TGTGCCTGGAGTGTACGTCAGCGGGAGGGCGTGGCGCAGTTCTTC
TRBV6-2/TRBV6-3	NA	NA	TRBJ2-2	CASSPPGSPGELFF	TGTGCCAGCAGTCCCCCAGGGTCACCCGGGGAGCTGTTTTTT
TRBV2	few	TRBD2	TRBJ2-1	CASRRTSGGDEQFF	TGTGCCAGCAGACGGACTAGCGGGGGGGATGAGCAGTTCTTC
TRBV15	few	NA	TRBJ2-1	CATSRGAAYNEQFF	TGTGCCACCAGCAGGGGGGCTGCCTACAATGAGCAGTTCTTC
TRBV27	NA	TRBD2	TRBJ2-7	CASRWGGSAYEQYF	TGTGCCAGCAGGTGGGGGGGGAGCGCCTACGAGCAGTACTTC
TRBV3-1/TRBV3-2	NA	TRBD2	TRBJ2-2	CASSQKTSWDTGELFF	TGTGCCAGCAGCCAAAAGACTAGCTGGGACACCGGGGAGCTGTTTTTT
TRBV6-5	NA	NA	TRBJ2-7	CASSYTDYGSEQYF	TGTGCCAGCAGTTACACGGACTACGGCTCCGAGCAGTACTTC
TRBV28	NA	TRBD1	TRBJ1-5	CASSLGQGYRQPQHF	TGTGCCAGCAGTTTGGGACAGGGATACCGTCAGCCCCAGCATTTT
TRBV18	NA	TRBD1	TRBJ1-1	CASSLDRDTEAFF	TGTGCCAGCTCCCTCGACAGGGACACTGAAGCTTTCTTT
TRBV4-2	NA	NA	TRBJ2-7	CASSQDIPPLQGSAEQYF	TGTGCCAGCAGCCAAGATATCCCCCCCCTACAGGGATCGGCCGAGCAGTACTTC
TRBV5-1	few	NA	TRBJ2-3	CASSLGRGGDTQYF	TGCGCCAGCAGCTTAGGGCGTGGAGGGGATACGCAGTATTTT
TRBV6-1	few	TRBD1	TRBJ1-3	CASSVDRGLTGNTIYF	TGTGCCAGCAGTGTGGACAGGGGGCTTACTGGAAACACCATATATTTT
TRBV18	NA	TRBD2	TRBJ2-2	CASSLTSGVNTGELFF	TGTGCCAGCTCACTTACTAGCGGGGTGAACACCGGGGAGCTGTTTTTT
TRBV19	NA	TRBD2	TRBJ2-5	CASGGSCSGRASDETQYF	TGTGCCAGTGGGGGGTCTTGCAGCGGGAGGGCCTCGGATGAGACCCAGTACTTC
TRBV4-1	few	NA	TRBJ1-2	CASSQEERAGPNYGYTF	TGCGCCAGCAGCCAAGAGGAACGTGCGGGACCGAACTATGGCTACACCTTC
TRBV30	NA	TRBD1	TRBJ2-1	CAFGQGAYNEQFF	TGTGCCTTCGGACAGGGGGCATACAATGAGCAGTTCTTC
TRBV20-1	once	NA	TRBJ1-2	CSASSRDGYTF	TGCAGTGCTAGTTCACGGGATGGCTACACCTTC
TRBV27	NA	NA	TRBJ2-7	CASSLRETYEQYF	TGTGCCAGCAGTTTACGGGAGACCTACGAGCAGTACTTC
TRBV9	NA	NA	TRBJ1-2	CASSVETGFYGYTF	TGTGCCAGCAGCGTAGAAACAGGGTTCTATGGCTACACCTTC
TRBV5-1	NA	NA	TRBJ1-1	CASSSRVANTEAFF	TGCGCCAGCAGCTCCCGGGTGGCGAACACTGAAGCTTTCTTT
TRBV2	NA	TRBD2	TRBJ2-3	CASSTSGGGGTQYF	TGTGCCAGCAGTACTAGCGGGGGTGGTGGTACGCAGTATTTT
TRBV11-2	NA	TRBD2	TRBJ2-3	CASSIAGITTDTQYF	TGTGCCAGCAGCATAGCGGGGATAACCACAGATACGCAGTATTTT
TRBV5-1	NA	NA	TRBJ1-1	CASSSVGVNTEAFF	TGCGCCAGCAGCAGCGTAGGGGTTAACACTGAAGCTTTCTTT
TRBV30	NA	NA	TRBJ1-6	CAWSMDLNSPLHF	TGTGCCTGGAGTATGGACTTAAATTCACCCCTCCACTTT
TRBV12-5	NA	NA	TRBJ2-7	CASGLLEGPYEQYF	TGTGCTAGTGGTTTGTTGGAGGGCCCCTACGAGCAGTACTTC
TRBV18	NA	TRBD2	TRBJ2-3	CASSTTSGTDTQYF	TGTGCCAGCTCAACAACTAGCGGCACAGATACGCAGTATTTT
TRBV19	NA	NA	TRBJ1-1	CPPQGGAGGAAFF	TGTCCCCCCCAAGGGGGGGCGGGGGGGGCAGCTTTCTTT